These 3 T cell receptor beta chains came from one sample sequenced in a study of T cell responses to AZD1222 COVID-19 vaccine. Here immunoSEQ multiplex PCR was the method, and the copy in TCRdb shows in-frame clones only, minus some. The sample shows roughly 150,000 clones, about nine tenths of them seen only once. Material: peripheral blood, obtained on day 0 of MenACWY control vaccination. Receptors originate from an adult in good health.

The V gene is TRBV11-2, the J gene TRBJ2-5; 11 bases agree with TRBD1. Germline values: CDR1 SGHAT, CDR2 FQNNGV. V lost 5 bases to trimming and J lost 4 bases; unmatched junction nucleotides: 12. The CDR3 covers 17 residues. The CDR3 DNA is TGTGCCAGCAGCGTGTCCGGGACAGGGGGACCTCTAGAGACCCAGTACTTC. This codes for CASSVSGTGGPLETQYF.

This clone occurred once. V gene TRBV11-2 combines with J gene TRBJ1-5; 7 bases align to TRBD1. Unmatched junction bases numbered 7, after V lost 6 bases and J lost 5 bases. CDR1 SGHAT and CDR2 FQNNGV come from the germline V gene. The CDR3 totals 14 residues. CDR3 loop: CASSPDREDQPQHF. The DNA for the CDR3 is TGTGCCAGCAGTCCCGACAGGGAGGATCAGCCCCAGCATTTT.

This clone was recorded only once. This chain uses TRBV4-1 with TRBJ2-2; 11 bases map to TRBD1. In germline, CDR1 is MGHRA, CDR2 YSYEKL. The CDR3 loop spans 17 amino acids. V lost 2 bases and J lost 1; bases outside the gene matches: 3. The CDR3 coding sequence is TGCGCCAGCAGCCAAAGGGGACAGGGGGAGAACACCGGGGAGCTGTTTTTT. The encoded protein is CASSQRGQGENTGELFF.